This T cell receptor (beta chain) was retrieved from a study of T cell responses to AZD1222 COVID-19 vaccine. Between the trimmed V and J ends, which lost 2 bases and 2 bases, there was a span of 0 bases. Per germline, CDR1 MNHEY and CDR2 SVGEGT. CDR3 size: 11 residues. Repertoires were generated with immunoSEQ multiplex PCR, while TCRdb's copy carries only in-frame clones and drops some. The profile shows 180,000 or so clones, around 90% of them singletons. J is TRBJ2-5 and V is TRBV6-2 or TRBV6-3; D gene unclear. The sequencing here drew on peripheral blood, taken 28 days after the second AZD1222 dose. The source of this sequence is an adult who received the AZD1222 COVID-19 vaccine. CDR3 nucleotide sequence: TGTGCCAGCAGTTACCAAGAGACCCAGTACTTC. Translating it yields CASSYQETQYF.